These 7 T cell receptor beta chains share one sample of origin, sequenced in a study of blood T cell repertoires in COVID-19. Profiling relied on immunoSEQ multiplex PCR, and the TCRdb table lists in-frame clones only, not all of them. The profile shows fewer than 650,000 clones, about 89% of them singletons. Sequencing input: peripheral blood. The source of these receptors is a woman aged 45-65 years with COVID-19, enrolled during active disease.

This rearrangement joins TRBV5-4 to TRBJ1-5; tentative D call: TRBD1 (5 bases). Looked up from germline, CDR1 is SGHNT and CDR2 is YYREEE (reference sequence). V was cut by 9 bases and J by 4 bases, with 17 bases left in between. The CDR3 has 14 amino acids. The CDR3: CATRDSGPNQPQHF. CDR3 sequence (DNA): TGTGCCACCAGAGACAGCGGGCCTAATCAGCCCCAGCATTTT.

This chain links TRBV15 with TRBJ2-3; D is possibly TRBD1 (6 bases). Looked up from germline, CDR1 is LNHNV and CDR2 is YYDKDF (reference sequence). The CDR3 contains 15 residues. V was clipped by 3 bases and J by 0 bases, with 10 bases between them. CDR3: CATSRGTPSTDTQYF. CDR3 DNA: TGTGCCACCAGCAGGGGGACACCCAGCACAGATACGCAGTATTTT.

The chain joins TRBV6-1 to TRBJ1-5; a weak D match, TRBD1 (5 bases). This CDR3 is built from 14 residues. Trimming cost V 3 bases and J 5 bases, with 11 bases left between them. Germline assignment: CDR1 MNHNS and CDR2 SASEGT. CDR3 coding DNA: TGTGCCAGCAGTGATGGGGCGGGGTATCAGCCCCAGCATTTT. Protein sequence: CASSDGAGYQPQHF.

This clone was seen a single time. The rearrangement links TRBV7-9 to TRBJ1-1; perhaps TRBD1 as D (5 bases). Trimming took off 2 bases at V and 7 bases at J, with 5 bases between the two ends. The CDR3 is made up of 11 amino acids. Germline V lookup: CDR1 SEHNR, CDR2 FQNEAQ (reference sequence). The CDR3 sequence is CASSLRGEAFF. CDR3 DNA: TGTGCCAGCAGCTTAAGGGGTGAAGCTTTCTTT. Full variable domain (missing parts from reference TRBV7-9 and TRBJ1-1): DTGVSQNPRHKITKRGQNVTFRCDPISEHNRLYWYRQTLGQGPEFLTYFQNEAQLEKSRLLSDRFSAERPKGSFSTLEIQRTEQGDSAMYLCASSLRGEAFFGQGTRLTVV.

The CDR3 sequence: CASSTGLGTGELFF. For the CDR3, the DNA is TGTGCCAGTAGTACAGGGCTTGGCACCGGGGAGCTGTTTTTT. The V call is TRBV19, the J call TRBJ2-2; TRBD1 is a possible D gene (5 bases). CDR3 length: 14 amino acids. V lost 4 bases, J lost 4 bases, and 10 bases lay in between. Germline V CDR1 and CDR2: LNHDA, SQIVND (reference sequence).

V and J are TRBV5-4 and TRBJ2-1; the D gene is possibly TRBD1 (5 bases). CDR3 size: 13 residues. Germline lookup yields CDR1 SGHNT and CDR2 YYREEE (reference sequence). Trimming left V 3 bases short and J 8 bases short, with 12 bases between. The CDR3 spells CASSWERGDEQFF. The CDR3 nucleotides read TGTGCCAGCAGCTGGGAAAGGGGCGATGAGCAGTTCTTC.

CDR3 DNA: TGTGCCAGCAGCCCAACAGGAGATCCCTCCTACGAGCAGTACTTC. Translated, it gives CASSPTGDPSYEQYF. V is TRBV9 and J is TRBJ2-7; weak D call: TRBD1 (5 bases). V was trimmed by 4 bases and J by 0 bases, leaving 14 bases between them. The CDR3 is made up of 15 amino acids. In germline, CDR1 is SGDLS, CDR2 YYNGEE.